This record concerns one T cell receptor beta chain sequence. Its antigen is unknown. These data originate in a study of glioma-infiltrating T cells after dendritic cell vaccination. Study background: Autologous tumor lysate-pulsed dendritic cell vaccination was given between about 2003 and 2013. Study-wide findings and caveats: Higher pretreatment TIL content predicted longer progression-free time and survival.

Deletions cut 0 bases from V and 6 bases from J, with 9 bases between. The CDR3 length is 14 residues. Germline loops: CDR1 LNHNV, CDR2 YYDKDF (reference sequence). Method: immunoSEQ multiplex PCR; TCRdb's copy keeps in-frame clones and lacks some. The sample includes around 89,000 clones, just over 85% of them seen just once. This chain connects TRBV15 to TRBJ2-1; no reliable D call. The receptor's source is a human donor with glioblastoma. Material: blood, obtained before dendritic cell vaccination. CDR3 sequence (DNA): TGTGCCACCAGCAGAGATAATCAGGCCAATGAGCAGTTCTTC. Amino acids: CATSRDNQANEQFF. The full variable domain, rest sourced from reference TRBV15 and TRBJ2-1, is DAMVIQNPRYQVTQFGKPVTLSCSQTLNHNVMYWYQQKSSQAPKLLFHYYDKDFNNEADTPDNFQSRRPNTSFCFLDIRSPGLGDTAMYLCATSRDNQANEQFFGPGTRLTVL.